One sample yielded the 30 T cell receptor beta chains listed below, sequenced in a study of blood T cell repertoires in COVID-19. Measured with immunoSEQ multiplex PCR; TCRdb has only the in-frame clones, and not every one. The sample gives some 83,000 clones, about 87% of which show up once; approximately 8.1% is in the top ten. Sequencing was performed on peripheral blood. The receptors stem from a man older than 75 with active or convalescent COVID-19.

This chain joins TRBV18 and TRBJ2-1; TRBD2 might be the D (5 bases). Trimming removed 5 bases at V and 2 bases at J, with 13 bases between. Germline V gene sequence: CDR1 KGHSH, CDR2 LQKENI. The CDR3 has 15 amino acids. In nucleotides, the CDR3 is TGTGCCAGCTCATCCGTATCGGGGACCTACAATGAGCAGTTCTTC. Its protein product is CASSSVSGTYNEQFF.

The J gene is TRBJ2-4, the V gene TRBV5-1, with 10 bases that match TRBD2. This CDR3 contains 16 residues. Germline trimming cut 3 bases from V and 8 bases from J; bases unmatched to any gene: 11. The germline CDR1 and CDR2 sequences are SGHRS and YFSETQ. CDR3 sequence (DNA): TGCGCCAGCAGCTCAATCACCGGGACTAGCGAGGACATTCAGTACTTC. It codes for CASSSITGTSEDIQYF.

The chain combines TRBV28 with TRBJ1-2, with D maybe TRBD1 (6 bases). Trimming stripped 6 bases from V and 4 bases from J, with 18 bases between. CDR3 length equals 15 residues. Per germline, CDR1 MDHEN and CDR2 SYDVKM. The CDR3 coding sequence is TGTGCCAGCAGGTCAACAGGGCCTGACTTCTATGGCTACACCTTC. Translating gives CASRSTGPDFYGYTF.

The chain is built from TRBV19 and TRBJ2-4; 11 bases fit TRBD2. Germline V CDR1 and CDR2: LNHDA, SQIVND (reference sequence). V shed 3 bases, J shed 0 bases, and the junction held 10 bases outside the gene matches. This CDR3 region has 19 residues. In nucleotides, the CDR3 is TGTGCCAGTAGTATCGGGACTAGCGGTTTCCGCTTAGCCAAAAACATTCAGTACTTC. It specifies CASSIGTSGFRLAKNIQYF.

The CDR3, as DNA: TGTGCCAGTAATGCCCAGCGGGATAGGAATGAGCAGTTCTTC. Its translation: CASNAQRDRNEQFF. The gene calls are TRBV19 and TRBJ2-1; 7 bases are shared with TRBD2. The germline gives CDR1 LNHDA, CDR2 SQIVND (reference sequence). CDR3 length equals 14 residues. The V and J ends lost 7 bases and 7 bases, in that order; junction bases with no gene match: 10.

The chain uses TRBV5-4 and TRBJ1-3; D remains ambiguous. The germline V gene encodes CDR1 SGHNT and CDR2 YYREEE (reference sequence). V dropped 4 bases and J dropped 0 bases, with 14 bases sitting between them. CDR3 size: 16 residues. CDR3 protein: CASSLISGNSGNTIYF. The CDR3, as DNA: TGTGCCAGCAGCCTTATCAGTGGTAACTCTGGAAACACCATATATTTT.

The gene calls are TRBV24-1 and TRBJ1-5; 8 nucleotides line up with TRBD1. The V gene end was trimmed by 5 bases and the J gene end by 4 bases; junction bases not matched to a gene: 9. The CDR3 sequence is 16 residues long. CDR1 KGHDR and CDR2 SFDVKD come from the germline V gene. The CDR3 loop is CATSGGAQGENQPQHF. The CDR3 DNA is TGTGCCACCAGTGGGGGGGCACAGGGGGAAAATCAGCCCCAGCATTTT.

The chain recombines TRBV6-5 with TRBJ2-2; 9 positions agree with TRBD2. The length of the CDR3 is 14 residues. In germline, CDR1 is MNHEY, CDR2 SVGAGI. With 8 bases clipped from V and 7 bases from J, the junction kept 8 bases outside the gene matches. CDR3 in amino acids: CASAIAGEYGELFF. CDR3 DNA: TGTGCCAGCGCTATAGCGGGGGAGTACGGGGAGCTGTTTTTT.

This chain connects TRBV4-1 to TRBJ1-5; no firm D call. The germline gives CDR1 MGHRA, CDR2 YSYEKL. The CDR3 sequence is 13 residues long. Trimming pared 4 bases from V and 3 bases from J, leaving 7 bases between. The CDR3 sequence: CASSPGANQPQHF. CDR3 DNA sequence: TGCGCCAGCAGCCCCGGAGCCAATCAGCCCCAGCATTTT.

This chain links TRBV6-5 with TRBJ2-1; no clear D gene. Germline V gives CDR1 MNHEY, CDR2 SVGAGI. The CDR3 has 15 residues. The germline V and J ends were trimmed by 3 bases and 8 bases, with 17 bases remaining between them. CDR3 nucleotides: TGTGCCAGCAGTTATTCCTTCTCCGGTGAGCATGAGCAGTTCTTC. Its translation: CASSYSFSGEHEQFF.

This clone was detected a few times. The chain carries TRBV7-4 and TRBJ2-7; 8 bases align to TRBD1. The germline CDR1 and CDR2 sequences are SGHVT and SQSDAQ. The CDR3 totals 12 residues. CDR3 in amino acids: CARGTGSHEQYV. CDR3 coding DNA: TGTGCCAGGGGGACAGGCTCCCACGAGCAGTACGTC.

The CDR3 region has the DNA TGTGCCAGCAGACAGACAGGGGATATCACTGAAGCTTTCTTT. It specifies CASRQTGDITEAFF. V gene TRBV25-1 combines with J gene TRBJ1-1; TRBD1 agrees at 8 bases. Trimming at V came to 6 bases and at J to 4 bases, leaving 7 bases not matched to a gene. The CDR3 has 14 residues. In germline, CDR1 is MGHDK, CDR2 SYGVNS.

The rearrangement links TRBV7-9 to TRBJ1-1; no definite D call. V gave up 1 base and J gave up 8 bases, with 23 bases separating them. The CDR3 loop spans 17 amino acids. CDR1 is SEHNR and CDR2 is FQNEAQ in the germline V gene (reference sequence). The CDR3 reads CASSLEGGDLNLNEAFF. In DNA, the CDR3 is TGTGCCAGCAGCTTAGAAGGCGGTGACCTAAACCTTAACGAAGCTTTCTTT.

The CDR3 DNA reads as TGTGCCAGCAGTTTATGGGGGACAGGGGGCAACACTGAAGCTTTCTTT. Residues: CASSLWGTGGNTEAFF. The genes are TRBV28 and TRBJ1-1; TRBD1 matches at 12 bases. Germline CDR1 is MDHEN and CDR2 is SYDVKM. This CDR3 is 16 amino acids long. Losses at the gene ends were 0 bases for V and 2 bases for J; bases not matched to a gene: 1.

V usage is TRBV28 and J usage is TRBJ2-5; 10 nucleotides line up with TRBD2. Germline V lookup: CDR1 MDHEN, CDR2 SYDVKM. V gave up 7 bases and J gave up 5 bases; unmatched junction bases: 10. The CDR3 is 15 residues long. The CDR3 nucleotides are TGTGCCAGCAATCCTCCTAGCGGGGGCCGGGAGACCCAGTACTTC. It codes for CASNPPSGGRETQYF.

The chain has TRBV15 and TRBJ1-3; 7 positions agree with TRBD1. J was trimmed by 4 bases and V by 2 bases; bases with no gene match: 5. This CDR3 is built from 15 residues. Germline-derived CDR1 and CDR2 are LNHNV and YYDKDF (reference sequence). CDR3: CATSRFSTGGNTIYF. The CDR3 DNA follows: TGTGCCACCAGCAGATTTTCGACAGGGGGAAACACCATATATTTT.

CDR3 sequence (DNA): TGTGCCAGCAGCCATCCTAGCGGGTGGGGCAAAAACATTCAGTACTTC. Translation gives CASSHPSGWGKNIQYF. The chain carries TRBV7-9 and TRBJ2-4, with 8 bases that match TRBD2. Germline loops: CDR1 SEHNR, CDR2 FQNEAQ (reference sequence). This CDR3 contains 16 residues. Trimming cost V 5 bases and J 3 bases; bases outside gene matches: 9.

A remark on this clone: The junction does not match germline at one end; this may be a read error. The chain employs TRBV7-7 and TRBJ2-1; 11 positions agree with TRBD1. The germline CDR1 and CDR2 sequences are SSHAT and FNYEAQ (reference sequence). The CDR3 is made up of 15 amino acids. The CDR3 loop reads CASSLGGTGGNEQFF. DNA for the CDR3: TGTGCTAGCAGCTTAGGAGGGACAGGGGGCAATGAGCAGTTCTTC.

The genes are TRBV7-9 and TRBJ1-1; 9 bases line up with TRBD1. Germline CDR1 is SEHNR and CDR2 is FQNEAQ (reference sequence). The junction had 14 bases not matched to a gene; V was cut back by 6 bases and J by 3 bases. The CDR3 length is 17 residues. The DNA of the CDR3 is TGTGCCAGCAGACAAGACAGGGGGGTATCCGAGGACACTGAAGCTTTCTTT. Translated, it gives CASRQDRGVSEDTEAFF.

This rearrangement joins TRBV6-5 to TRBJ1-5; 7 bases are a match to TRBD1. Germline CDR1 MNHEY, CDR2 SVGAGI. CDR3 length: 15 amino acids. The ends lost 7 bases at V and 6 bases at J; junction bases unmatched: 12. The CDR3 DNA reads TGTGCCAGCAATCCGACAGGGATGAACCGTCAGCCCCAGCATTTT. Residues: CASNPTGMNRQPQHF.

This clone was seen a single time. The chain couples TRBV2 to TRBJ1-5, with 8 bases identical to TRBD1. The V gene's germline CDR1 is SNHLY and CDR2 FYNNEI. The CDR3 has 14 amino acids. The junction had 7 bases not matched to a gene; V was cut back by 7 bases and J by 5 bases. In DNA, the CDR3 is TGTGCCAGCATCAAGACAGGGGAGGATCAGCCCCAGCATTTT. It translates to CASIKTGEDQPQHF.

The genes are TRBV18 and TRBJ1-1; 7 nucleotides align to TRBD1. The trim removed 3 bases at V and 4 bases at J, leaving 8 bases unmatched. Per the germline V gene, CDR1 is KGHSH and CDR2 is LQKENI. CDR3 length: 15 amino acids. CDR3 bases: TGTGCCAGCTCACCCTCCAGGGGGGTGAGCACTGAAGCTTTCTTT. It translates to CASSPSRGVSTEAFF.

The chain uses TRBV29-1 and TRBJ2-1, with 9 bases lining up with TRBD1. V gave up 2 bases and J gave up 14 bases; unmatched junction bases: 10. The germline V gene has CDR1 SQVTM and CDR2 ANQGSEA. The CDR3 has 13 residues. The CDR3 is CSVEMVARTGEFF. DNA for the CDR3: TGCAGCGTTGAAATGGTGGCGAGGACAGGGGAGTTCTTC.

CDR3 loop: CASSPRRGDTGELFF. CDR3 bases: TGTGCCAGCAGCCCCCGAAGGGGCGACACCGGGGAGCTGTTTTTT. This chain links TRBV6-5 with TRBJ2-2, with D possibly matching TRBD1 (5 bases). V was clipped by 6 bases and J by 3 bases, with 14 bases between them. The CDR3 contains 15 residues. Germline V lookup: CDR1 MNHEY, CDR2 SVGAGI.

The rearrangement joins TRBV11-2 to TRBJ2-3; TRBD2 agrees at 10 bases. The CDR3 covers 16 residues. Germline trimming cut 3 bases from V and 6 bases from J; bases unmatched to any gene: 9. The germline V gene has CDR1 SGHAT and CDR2 FQNNGV. Here the CDR3 DNA reads TGTGCCAGCAGCTTTGGAAGCGGGGGGGCCCTGGATACGCAGTATTTT. Its translation: CASSFGSGGALDTQYF.

The chain recombines TRBV5-4 with TRBJ2-5, with 12 positions matching TRBD2. Per the germline V gene, CDR1 is SGHNT and CDR2 is YYREEE (reference sequence). V trimming: 4 bases; J trimming: 2 bases; junction bases outside the gene matches: 9. CDR3 length equals 17 residues. The CDR3 sequence: CASSRASSGRAQETQYF. For the CDR3, the DNA is TGTGCCAGCAGCAGGGCTTCTAGCGGGAGGGCTCAAGAGACCCAGTACTTC. Supplemented by reference TRBV5-4 and TRBJ2-5, the full variable domain reads ETGVTQSPTHLIKTRGQQVTLRCSSQSGHNTVSWYQQALGQGPQFIFQYYREEENGRGNFPPRFSGLQFPNYSSELNVNALELDDSALYLCASSRASSGRAQETQYFGPGTRLLVL.

The DNA of the CDR3 is TGCGCCAGCAGCTCCTCGAACGACAGGTCCAGCAATCAGCCCCAGCATTTT. It translates to CASSSSNDRSSNQPQHF. The V call is TRBV5-1, the J call TRBJ1-5; the D gene is possibly TRBD1 (6 bases). Trimming removed 3 bases at V and 1 base at J, with 17 bases between. The length of the CDR3 is 17 residues. Germline V gives CDR1 SGHRS, CDR2 YFSETQ.

The chain has TRBV7-9 and TRBJ2-4; weak D call: TRBD2 (6 bases). V shed 3 bases and J shed 6 bases, with 12 bases lying between them. CDR1 and CDR2 (germline): SEHNR, FQNEAQ (reference sequence). The CDR3 spans 14 residues. Written as DNA, the CDR3 is TGTGCCAGCAGCTTGGCAGGAGGGAGAAACATTCAGTACTTC. Translated, it gives CASSLAGGRNIQYF.

Note on this clone: One end of the junction does not line up with germline, which may come from a read error. This sequence joins TRBV5-1 and TRBJ1-1; 9 positions match TRBD1. This CDR3 region has 14 residues. Germline V gene data show CDR1 as SGHRS and CDR2 as YFSETQ. CDR3 region: CASSIDRGNAEAFF. The CDR3 bases are TGCGCCAGCAGCATTGACAGGGGGAACGCTGAAGCTTTCTTT.

The chain employs TRBV6-4 and TRBJ1-2; a possible D gene is TRBD1 (6 bases). V lost 8 bases, J lost 2 bases, and 12 bases lay in between. The CDR3 is 13 residues long. CDR1 is MRHNA and CDR2 is SNTAGT in the germline V gene. The CDR3 spells CASSSTGNYGYTF. CDR3 in DNA: TGTGCCAGCTCTTCTACAGGGAACTATGGCTACACCTTC.